The text below deals with one T cell receptor beta chain. The data originate from a study of T cell changes during pregnancy in multiple sclerosis. This CDR3 is 14 amino acids long. The J segment lost 3 bases and the V segment lost 3 bases, leaving 2 bases of the junction unmatched. Germline CDR1 is KGHSH and CDR2 is LQKENI. TCRdb's copy holds only in-frame clones and misses some; the assay was immunoSEQ multiplex PCR. The repertoire holds tens of thousands of clones, with 85% to 95% as singletons. This chain uses TRBV18 with TRBJ2-1; 7 nucleotides align to TRBD2. This clonotype originated in a female donor with multiple sclerosis, enrolled in a pregnancy study. The material sequenced was CD4+ T cells from peripheral blood mononuclear cells, taken in the third trimester of pregnancy. CDR3: CASSPGDYYNEQFF. DNA for the CDR3: TGTGCCAGCTCACCCGGGGACTACTACAATGAGCAGTTCTTC.